Sequencing of this T cell receptor (beta chain) was carried out in a study of blood T cell repertoires in COVID-19. The overall study: The analysed material was cDNA or gDNA that came from T cells, B-cell-depleted T cells, or PBMCs.

How the authors handled the data: Researchers report that nucleated cell counts were estimated from reference gene primer amplification. Clones were sequenced by immunoSEQ multiplex PCR, and TCRdb holds only the in-frame ones, with some missing. That table gives V, J and clone size, and the DNA gave D and trimming. This sample has under 200,000 clones, with around four fifths found just once. Trimming removed 6 bases at V and 1 base at J, with 18 bases between. This CDR3 is 16 amino acids long. The germline V gene encodes CDR1 LNHNV and CDR2 YYDKDF (reference sequence). Seattle cases were enrolled at active infection and followed longitudinally.

The receptor was isolated from a woman over 75 with COVID-19, enrolled during active disease. This chain uses TRBV15 with TRBJ1-2; a weak D match, TRBD1 (6 bases). Input material: peripheral blood. As DNA, the CDR3 is TGTGCCACCAGTACGTTGACAGGCCCCCTTAACTATGGCTACACCTTC. Its translation: CATSTLTGPLNYGYTF.